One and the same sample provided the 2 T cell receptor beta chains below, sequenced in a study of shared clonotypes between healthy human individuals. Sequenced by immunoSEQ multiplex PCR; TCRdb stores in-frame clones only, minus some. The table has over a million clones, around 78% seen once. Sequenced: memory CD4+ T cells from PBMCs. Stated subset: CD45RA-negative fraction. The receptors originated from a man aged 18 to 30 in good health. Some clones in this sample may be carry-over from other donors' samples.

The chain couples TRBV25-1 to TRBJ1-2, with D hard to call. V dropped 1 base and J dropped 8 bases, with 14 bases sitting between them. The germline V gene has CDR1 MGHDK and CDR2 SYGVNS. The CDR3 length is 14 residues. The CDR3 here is CASSEFATLRGYTF. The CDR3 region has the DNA TGTGCCAGCAGTGAATTCGCGACCCTGAGGGGCTACACCTTC.

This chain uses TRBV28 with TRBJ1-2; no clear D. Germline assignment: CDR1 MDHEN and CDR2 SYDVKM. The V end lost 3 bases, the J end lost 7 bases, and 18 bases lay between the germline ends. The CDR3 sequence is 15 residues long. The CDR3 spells CASSFGYGGPIGYTF. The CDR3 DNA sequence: TGTGCCAGCAGTTTCGGCTACGGAGGCCCGATTGGCTACACCTTC.